One TCR beta chain is described in this entry. Replicate sorted-subset PCRs were loaded with roughly 200 ng DNA, about 28,000 T cell genomes. Produced via immunoSEQ multiplex PCR; TCRdb's table is partial and in-frame only. The data contain 1,400,000 or so clones, about 98.5% of them singletons. The entry originates in a study of shared clonotypes between healthy human individuals. Across the study: The study used three CD4 naive, three CD4 memory, two CD8 naive and one CD8 memory plate per donor.

The receptor was isolated from a man younger than 45 in good health. Sequencing used naive CD4+ T cells sorted from blood. The subset denotes: CD45RA+ positively selected.

This CDR3 is CASSLAQRTGELFF. CDR3 DNA: TGCGCCAGCAGCTTGGCCCAACGGACCGGGGAGCTGTTTTTT. The V and J genes are TRBV5-1 and TRBJ2-2; no reliable D call. Trimming removed 0 bases from V and 5 bases from J, with 8 bases in between. The CDR3 consists of 14 residues. The germline gives CDR1 SGHRS, CDR2 YFSETQ.